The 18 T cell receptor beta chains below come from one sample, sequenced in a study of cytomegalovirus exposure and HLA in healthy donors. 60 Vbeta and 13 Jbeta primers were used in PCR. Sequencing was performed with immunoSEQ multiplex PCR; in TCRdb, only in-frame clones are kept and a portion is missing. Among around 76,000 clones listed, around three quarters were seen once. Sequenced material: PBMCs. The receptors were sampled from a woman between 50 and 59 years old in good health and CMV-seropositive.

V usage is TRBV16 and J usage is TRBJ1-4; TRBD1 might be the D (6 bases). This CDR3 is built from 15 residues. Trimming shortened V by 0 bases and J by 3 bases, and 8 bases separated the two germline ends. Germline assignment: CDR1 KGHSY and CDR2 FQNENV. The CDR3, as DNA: TGTGCCAGCAGCCAATCGACAGGCCCTAATGAAAAACTGTTTTTT. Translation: CASSQSTGPNEKLFF.

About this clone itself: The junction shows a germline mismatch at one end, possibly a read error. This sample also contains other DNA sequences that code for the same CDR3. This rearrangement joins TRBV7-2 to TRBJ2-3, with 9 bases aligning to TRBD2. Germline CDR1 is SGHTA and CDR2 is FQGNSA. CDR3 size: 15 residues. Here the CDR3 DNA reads TGTGCCAGCAGCTTAGACAGCGGGGGGACAGATACACAGTATTTT. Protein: CASSLDSGGTDTQYF.

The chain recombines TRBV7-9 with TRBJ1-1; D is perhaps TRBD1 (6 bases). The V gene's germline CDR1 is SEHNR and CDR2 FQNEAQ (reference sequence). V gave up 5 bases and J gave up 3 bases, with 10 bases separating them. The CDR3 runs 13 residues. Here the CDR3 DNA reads TGTGCCAGCAGCATCGAGGGGGACACTGAAGCTTTCTTT. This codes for CASSIEGDTEAFF.

The CDR3: CASSLDFTSGRTHYEQYF. CDR3 sequence (DNA): TGTGCCAGCAGCTTAGACTTTACTAGCGGGAGGACCCACTACGAGCAGTACTTC. J is TRBJ2-7 and V is TRBV7-9; 12 bases agree with TRBD2. From germline, CDR1 is SEHNR and CDR2 FQNEAQ (reference sequence). This CDR3 is built from 18 residues. V dropped 1 base and J dropped 3; count of bases not matched to a gene: 10. The complete variable domain, with remaining parts taken from reference TRBV7-9 and TRBJ2-7, reads DTGVSQNPRHKITKRGQNVTFRCDPISEHNRLYWYRQTLGQGPEFLTYFQNEAQLEKSRLLSDRFSAERPKGSFSTLEIQRTEQGDSAMYLCASSLDFTSGRTHYEQYFGPGTRLTVT.

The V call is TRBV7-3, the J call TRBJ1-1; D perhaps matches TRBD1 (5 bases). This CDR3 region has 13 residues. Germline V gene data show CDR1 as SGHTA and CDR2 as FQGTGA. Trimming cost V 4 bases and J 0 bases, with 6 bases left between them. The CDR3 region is CASSSTVNTEAFF. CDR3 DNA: TGTGCCAGCAGCTCGACAGTGAACACTGAAGCTTTCTTT.

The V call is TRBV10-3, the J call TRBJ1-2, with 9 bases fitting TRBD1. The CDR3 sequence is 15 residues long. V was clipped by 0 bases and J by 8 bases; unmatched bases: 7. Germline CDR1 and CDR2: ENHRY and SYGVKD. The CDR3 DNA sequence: TGTGCCATCAGTGAGTCGACAGGGGGTTTTGAAGGCTACACCTTC. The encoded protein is CAISESTGGFEGYTF.

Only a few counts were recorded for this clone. CDR3 in DNA: TGTGCCAGCAGATTCACCAGGGCCACTGAAGCTTTCTTT. Translating it yields CASRFTRATEAFF. The rearrangement uses TRBV27 and TRBJ1-1; TRBD1 is a possible D gene (5 bases). The CDR3 has 13 residues. The germline V gene has CDR1 MNHEY and CDR2 SMNVEV (reference sequence). V was shortened by 6 bases and J by 4 bases, with 12 bases between the two germline ends.

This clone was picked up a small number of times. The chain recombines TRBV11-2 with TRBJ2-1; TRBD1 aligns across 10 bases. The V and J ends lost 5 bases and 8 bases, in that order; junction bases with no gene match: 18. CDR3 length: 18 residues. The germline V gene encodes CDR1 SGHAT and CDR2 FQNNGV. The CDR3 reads CASSPLTGGGFVGYEQFF. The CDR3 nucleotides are TGTGCCAGCAGCCCCTTGACAGGGGGCGGCTTTGTTGGGTATGAGCAGTTCTTC. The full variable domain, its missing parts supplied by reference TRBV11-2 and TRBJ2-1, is EAGVAQSPRYKIIEKRQSVAFWCNPISGHATLYWYQQILGQGPKLLIQFQNNGVVDDSQLPKDRFSAERLKGVDSTLKIQPAKLEDSAVYLCASSPLTGGGFVGYEQFFGPGTRLTVL.

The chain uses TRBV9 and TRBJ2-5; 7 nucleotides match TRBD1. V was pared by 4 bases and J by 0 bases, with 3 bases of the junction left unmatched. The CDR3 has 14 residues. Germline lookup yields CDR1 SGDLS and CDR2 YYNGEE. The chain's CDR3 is CASSPGQDQETQYF. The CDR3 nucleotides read TGTGCCAGCAGCCCCGGACAGGACCAAGAGACCCAGTACTTC.

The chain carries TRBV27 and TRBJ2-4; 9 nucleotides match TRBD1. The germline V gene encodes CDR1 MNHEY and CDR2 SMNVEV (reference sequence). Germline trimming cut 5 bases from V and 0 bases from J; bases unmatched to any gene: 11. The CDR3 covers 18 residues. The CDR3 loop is CASSPGQGRDGAKNIQYF. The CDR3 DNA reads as TGTGCCAGCAGTCCGGGACAGGGTCGAGATGGAGCCAAAAACATTCAGTACTTC.

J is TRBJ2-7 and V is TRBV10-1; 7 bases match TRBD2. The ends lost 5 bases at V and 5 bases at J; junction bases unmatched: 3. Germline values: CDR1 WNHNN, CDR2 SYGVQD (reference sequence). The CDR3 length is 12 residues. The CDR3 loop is CASSIRGDEQYF. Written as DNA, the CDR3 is TGCGCCAGCAGTATTCGGGGGGACGAGCAGTACTTC.

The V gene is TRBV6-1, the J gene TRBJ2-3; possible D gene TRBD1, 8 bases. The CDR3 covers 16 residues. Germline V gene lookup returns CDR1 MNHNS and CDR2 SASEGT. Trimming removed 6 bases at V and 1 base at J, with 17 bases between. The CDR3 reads CASRETQGGGTDTQYF. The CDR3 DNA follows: TGTGCCAGCAGGGAAACACAGGGGGGGGGCACAGATACGCAGTATTTT.

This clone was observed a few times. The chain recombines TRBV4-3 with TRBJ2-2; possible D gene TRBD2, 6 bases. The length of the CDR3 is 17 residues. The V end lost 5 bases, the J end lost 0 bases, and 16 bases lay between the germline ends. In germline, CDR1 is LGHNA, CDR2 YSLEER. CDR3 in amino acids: CASSKTTGRPNTGELFF. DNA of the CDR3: TGCGCCAGCAGCAAAACGACCGGGAGACCGAACACCGGGGAGCTGTTTTTT.

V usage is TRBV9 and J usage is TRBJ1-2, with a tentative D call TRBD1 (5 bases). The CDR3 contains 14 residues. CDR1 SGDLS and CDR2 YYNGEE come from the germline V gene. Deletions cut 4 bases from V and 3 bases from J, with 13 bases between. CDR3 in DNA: TGTGCCAGCAGCTCTGCGGGGGTTTACTATGGCTACACCTTC. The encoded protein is CASSSAGVYYGYTF. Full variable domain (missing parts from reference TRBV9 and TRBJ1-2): DSGVTQTPKHLITATGQRVTLRCSPRSGDLSVYWYQQSLDQGLQFLIQYYNGEERAKGNILERFSAQQFPDLHSELNLSSLELGDSALYFCASSSAGVYYGYTFGSGTRLTVV.

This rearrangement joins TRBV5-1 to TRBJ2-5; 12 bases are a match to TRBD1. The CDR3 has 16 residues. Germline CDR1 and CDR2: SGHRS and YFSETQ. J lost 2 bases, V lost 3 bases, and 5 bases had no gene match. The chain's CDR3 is CASSSGQGATQETQYF. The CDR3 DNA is TGCGCCAGCAGCTCGGGACAGGGGGCGACTCAAGAGACCCAGTACTTC.

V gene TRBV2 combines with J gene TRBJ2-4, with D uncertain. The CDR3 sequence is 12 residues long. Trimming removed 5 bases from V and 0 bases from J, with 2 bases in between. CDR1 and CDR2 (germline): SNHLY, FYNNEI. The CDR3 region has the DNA TGTGCCAGCAGTCTAGCCAAAAACATTCAGTACTTC. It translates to CASSLAKNIQYF.

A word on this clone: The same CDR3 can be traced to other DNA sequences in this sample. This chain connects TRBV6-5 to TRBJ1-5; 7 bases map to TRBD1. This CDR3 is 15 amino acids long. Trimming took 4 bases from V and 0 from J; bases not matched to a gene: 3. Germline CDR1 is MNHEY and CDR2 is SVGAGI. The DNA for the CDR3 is TGTGCCAGCAGTTCGAGACAGGGTAGCAATCAGCCCCAGCATTTT. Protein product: CASSSRQGSNQPQHF.

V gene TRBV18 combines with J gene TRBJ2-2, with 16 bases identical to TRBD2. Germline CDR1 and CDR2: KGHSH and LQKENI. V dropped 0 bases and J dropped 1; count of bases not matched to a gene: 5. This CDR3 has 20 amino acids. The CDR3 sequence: CASSPPGTSGRAENTGELFF. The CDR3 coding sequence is TGTGCCAGCTCACCACCGGGGACTAGCGGGAGGGCCGAGAACACCGGGGAGCTGTTTTTT.